The present entry profiles one T cell receptor beta chain with its context. Its specificity is unknown. The read terminates 3 residues ahead of where the CDR3 ends, so the germline J gene completes it. All participants had a single incident cervical HPV16 infection, and prevalent HPV16 infections were excluded. Sequenced by immunoSEQ multiplex PCR; TCRdb stores in-frame clones only, minus some. The listing contains about 14,000 clones. The sample belongs to a study of T cells in women clearing cervical HPV infection. Study information: Case blood drawn at lesion detection; control blood after infection cleared. For cases, blood was sampled a median about 160 days after lesion detection, interquartile range about 80 to 220 days. General study results and limits: TRBV6-7 abundance was lower in cases than controls (around 0.1% versus 0.15%).

Germline V lookup: CDR1 KGHSH, CDR2 LQKENI. The CDR3 runs 14 residues. The receptor comes from a woman between 18 and 69 years old with a cervical HPV16 infection that either progressed to CIN3+ or cleared (not recorded which). The V gene is TRBV18, the J gene TRBJ1-2; tentatively, D is TRBD1 (6 bases). The sequenced sample was blood buffy coat. CDR3 protein: CASSPGTSSDDYTF. The sequenced part of the CDR3 DNA is TGTGCCAGCTCACCAGGGACATCTTCGGACGAC.